The entry that follows covers one T cell receptor beta chain sequence. Its antigen is not known. The authors' processing: A classifier of distant metastasis in papillary thyroid cancer was built from CDR3 differences (across clinicopathological groups). TCRdb recomputed clones from the PCR reads via MiXCR. The authors' filters were not applied to this entry. The data show some 40,000 clones, around 16% seen once. This entry is derived from a study of metastatic and nonmetastatic thyroid tumors. At the level of the study: Malignant thyroid and benign thyroid patients provided blood and tumor or nodule tissue whose repertoires were compared. General study results and limits: Reportedly, malignant thyroid tumors had significantly higher TCR beta diversity than benign nodules, in blood and tumor.

CDR3 size: 13 residues. The germline CDR1 and CDR2 sequences are GTSNPN and SVGIG (reference sequence). The trim removed 3 bases at V and 1 base at J, leaving 0 bases unmatched. Each patient came to thyroid surgery without any prior treatment (of any kind). The chain uses TRBV30 and TRBJ1-1, with 9 bases lining up with TRBD1. The receptor comes from a female donor with papillary thyroid cancer or a benign thyroid nodule (not recorded which). Some clones in this sample may be carry-over from other donors' samples. Sequencing was carried out using blood. DNA of the CDR3: TGTGCCTGGAGGGGACAGGGGAACACTGAAGCTTTCTTT. Amino acid sequence: CAWRGQGNTEAFF.